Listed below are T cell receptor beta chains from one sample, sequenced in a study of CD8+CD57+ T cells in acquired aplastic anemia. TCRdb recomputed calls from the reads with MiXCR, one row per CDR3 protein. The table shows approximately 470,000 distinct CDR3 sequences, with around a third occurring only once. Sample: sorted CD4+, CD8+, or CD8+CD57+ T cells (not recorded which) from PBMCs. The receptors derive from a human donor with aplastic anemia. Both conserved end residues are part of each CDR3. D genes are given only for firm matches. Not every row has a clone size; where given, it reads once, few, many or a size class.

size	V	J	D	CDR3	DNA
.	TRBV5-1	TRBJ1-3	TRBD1	CASSFQGVTGNTIYF	TGCGCCAGCAGCTTCCAGGGGGTAACAGGAAACACCATATATTTT
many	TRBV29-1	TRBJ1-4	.	CSVRQVANEKLFF	TGCAGCGTGCGACAGGTGGCTAATGAAAAACTGTTTTTT
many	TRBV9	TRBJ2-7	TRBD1	CASSATGTVQDEQYF	TGTGCCAGCAGCGCGACCGGGACAGTTCAAGACGAGCAGTACTTC
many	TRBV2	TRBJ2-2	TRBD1	CATAPGTGGTGELFF	TGTGCCACCGCGCCCGGGACAGGGGGTACCGGGGAGCTGTTTTTT
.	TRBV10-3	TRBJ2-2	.	CAIGFPEPFHTGELFF	TGTGCCATCGGATTTCCCGAGCCCTTCCACACCGGGGAGCTGTTTTTT
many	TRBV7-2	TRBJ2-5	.	CASSLAQGAETQYF	TGTGCCAGCAGCTTAGCCCAAGGGGCTGAGACCCAGTACTTC
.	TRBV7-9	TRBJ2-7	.	CAGSPGPNYEQYF	TGTGCCGGCAGCCCCGGACCGAACTACGAGCAGTACTTC
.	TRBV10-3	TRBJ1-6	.	CAISKRQVSYNSPLHF	TGTGCCATCAGTAAACGACAGGTCTCCTATAATTCACCCCTCCACTTT
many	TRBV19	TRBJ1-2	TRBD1	CASSAQGINYGYTF	TGTGCCAGTAGTGCACAGGGGATTAACTATGGCTACACCTTC
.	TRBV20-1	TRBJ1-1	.	CSARDEVAEAFF	TGCAGTGCTAGGGACGAGGTGGCTGAAGCTTTCTTT
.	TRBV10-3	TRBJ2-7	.	CAISLVAGTCEQYF	TGTGCCATCAGCTTAGTGGCCGGGACCTGCGAGCAGTACTTC
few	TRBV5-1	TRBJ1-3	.	CASSLTGFGNTIYF	TGCGCCAGCAGCTTGACAGGGTTTGGAAACACCATATATTTT
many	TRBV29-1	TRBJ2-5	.	CSVHGSSGETQYF	TGCAGCGTCCATGGGAGCTCGGGTGAGACCCAGTACTTC
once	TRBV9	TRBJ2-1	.	CASSTADSSYNEQFF	TGTGCCAGCTCAACAGCGGACTCCTCCTACAATGAGCAGTTCTTC
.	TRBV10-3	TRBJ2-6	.	CAISNRGANVLTF	TGTGCCATCAGTAACAGGGGGGCCAACGTCCTGACTTTC
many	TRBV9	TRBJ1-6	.	CASSEGLFYNSPLHF	TGTGCCAGCAGCGAGGGCCTCTTCTATAATTCACCCCTCCACTTT
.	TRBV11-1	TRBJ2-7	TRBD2	CASSLGLAGSTYGQYF	TGCGCCAGCAGCTTGGGACTAGCGGGTTCAACATACGGGCAGTACTTC
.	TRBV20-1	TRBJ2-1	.	CSARPGTGRHEQFF	TGCAGTGCTAGACCCGGCACAGGGCGGCATGAGCAGTTCTTC
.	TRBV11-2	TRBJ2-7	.	CASRSIGVNHEQYF	TGTGCCAGCAGATCGATCGGGGTTAACCACGAGCAGTACTTC
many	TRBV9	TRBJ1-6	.	CASSVSRDNSPLHF	TGTGCCAGCAGCGTGAGCAGGGACAATTCACCCCTCCACTTT
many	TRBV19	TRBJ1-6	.	CASTSRGGSYNSPLHF	TGTGCCAGTACCTCCCGCGGGGGCTCCTATAATTCACCCCTCCACTTT
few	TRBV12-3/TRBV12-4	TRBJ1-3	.	CASRVSWGNTIYF	TGTGCCAGCAGGGTCAGTTGGGGGAACACCATATATTTT
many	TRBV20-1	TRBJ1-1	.	CSASLAGVNTEAFF	TGCAGTGCTAGTTTGGCGGGCGTGAACACTGAAGCTTTCTTT
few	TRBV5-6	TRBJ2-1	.	CASSLRLQDNEQFF	TGTGCCAGCAGCTTGCGTTTGCAGGACAATGAGCAGTTCTTC
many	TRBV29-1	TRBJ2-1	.	CSVESRGDSYNEQFF	TGCAGCGTCGAATCGCGGGGCGACTCCTACAATGAGCAGTTCTTC
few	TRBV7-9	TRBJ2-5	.	CASSLKTGGILVRETQYF	TGTGCCAGCAGCTTAAAGACAGGAGGGATTCTGGTTAGGGAGACCCAGTACTTC
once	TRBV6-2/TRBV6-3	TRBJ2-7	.	CASRQTGSRSEQYF	TGTGCCAGCAGACAAACGGGGTCGCGGAGCGAGCAGTACTTC
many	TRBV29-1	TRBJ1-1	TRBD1	CSAQGVGRTEAFF	TGCAGCGCCCAGGGGGTCGGGAGAACTGAAGCTTTCTTT
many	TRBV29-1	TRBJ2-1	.	CSVGRSGSSYNEQFF	TGCAGCGTGGGACGTAGCGGAAGCTCCTACAATGAGCAGTTCTTC
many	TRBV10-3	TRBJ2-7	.	CAISVSFVYGPYEQYF	TGTGCCATCAGTGTTTCTTTTGTGTACGGTCCCTACGAGCAGTACTTC
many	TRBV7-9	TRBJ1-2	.	CASSLGGLAYGYTF	TGTGCCAGCAGCTTAGGGGGATTGGCCTATGGCTACACCTTC
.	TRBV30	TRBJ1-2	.	CAWSVLDCPNF	TGTGCCTGGAGTGTATTGGACTGCCCCAACTTC
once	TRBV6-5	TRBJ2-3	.	CASSYSGELSTDTQYF	TGTGCCAGCAGTTACTCCGGGGAACTTAGCACAGATACGCAGTATTTT
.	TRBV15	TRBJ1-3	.	CATSRGAGDGNTIYF	TGTGCCACCAGCAGAGGGGCCGGGGACGGAAACACCATATATTTT
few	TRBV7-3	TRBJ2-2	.	CASSYTRNTGELFF	TGTGCCAGCAGCTACACTAGAAATACCGGGGAGCTGTTTTTT
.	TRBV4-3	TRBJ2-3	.	CASSQVAGLKQDTQYF	TGCGCCAGCAGCCAAGTCGCGGGGCTTAAACAAGATACGCAGTATTTT
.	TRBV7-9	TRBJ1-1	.	CASGMNTEAFF	TGTGCCAGCGGGATGAACACTGAAGCTTTCTTT
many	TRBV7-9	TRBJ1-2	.	CASSLTNLNYGYTF	TGTGCCAGCAGCTTAACCAACCTTAACTATGGCTACACCTTC
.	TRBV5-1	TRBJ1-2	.	CAGSLAEGKMGHTF	TGCGCCGGCAGCTTGGCCGAGGGGAAGATGGGCCACACCTTC